The 4 T cell receptor beta chains reported below all come from one sample, sequenced in a study of radiotherapy plus CTLA-4 blockade in lung cancer. Clones were read by immunoSEQ multiplex PCR, and TCRdb kept only the in-frame ones, dropping some. The sample yields over 100,000 clones, about 87% seen once. The material sequenced was peripheral blood, taken from a patient treated with radiotherapy plus ipilimumab. These receptors originate from a human donor with non-small cell lung cancer that progressed on radiotherapy plus ipilimumab.

This chain joins TRBV5-5 and TRBJ2-1, with a tentative D call TRBD2 (5 bases). Trimming cost V 1 base and J 4 bases, with 12 bases left between them. This CDR3 region has 15 residues. CDR1 is SGHKS and CDR2 is YYEKEE in the germline V gene (reference sequence). Written as DNA, the CDR3 is TGTGCCAGCAGCTTGACGGGTCGGGGATACAATGAGCAGTTCTTC. Its translation: CASSLTGRGYNEQFF.

This sequence joins TRBV2 and TRBJ1-5; 12 bases align to TRBD1. V shed 5 bases, J shed 7 bases, and the junction held 12 bases outside the gene matches. This CDR3 is built from 17 residues. Germline V gene lookup returns CDR1 SNHLY and CDR2 FYNNEI. The CDR3 DNA follows: TGTGCCAGCAGTCAGGGGGAGGGACAGGGGGCAGGGCAGCCCCAGCATTTT. This gives the protein CASSQGEGQGAGQPQHF.

This chain uses TRBV5-1 with TRBJ1-2; 7 nucleotides line up with TRBD1. CDR3 size: 14 residues. With V trimmed by 3 bases and J by 3 bases, 5 bases remained unmatched. Germline CDR1 SGHRS, CDR2 YFSETQ. CDR3 amino acids: CASSSNRGDYGYTF. The CDR3 region has the DNA TGCGCCAGCAGCTCGAACAGGGGCGACTATGGCTACACCTTC. The full variable domain, completed using reference TRBV5-1 and TRBJ1-2, is KAGVTQTPRYLIKTRGQQVTLSCSPISGHRSVSWYQQTPGQGLQFLFEYFSETQRNKGNFPGRFSGRQFSNSRSEMNVSTLELGDSALYLCASSSNRGDYGYTFGSGTRLTVV.

The CDR3 spells CASSLSRVAFEGREQFF. DNA of the CDR3: TGTGCCAGCAGTTTATCGAGGGTGGCATTTGAGGGGCGGGAGCAGTTCTTC. The chain uses TRBV27 and TRBJ2-1; D is perhaps TRBD1 or TRBD2 (5 bases each). This CDR3 spans 17 amino acids. The V gene's germline CDR1 is MNHEY and CDR2 SMNVEV (reference sequence). V gave up 0 bases and J gave up 10 bases, with 22 bases separating them.